The 16 T cell receptor beta chains listed next were all sequenced from one sample in a study of blood T cell repertoires in COVID-19. Measured with immunoSEQ multiplex PCR; TCRdb has only the in-frame clones, and not every one. The sample consists of about 200,000 clones, 87% of them appearing once. What was sequenced was peripheral blood. The source is a man aged 55 to 70 with active or convalescent COVID-19.

The chain carries TRBV19 and TRBJ1-5; unclear D gene. Per germline, CDR1 LNHDA and CDR2 SQIVND (reference sequence). The V gene lost 3 bases and the J gene lost 5 bases, with 14 bases spanning the gap. CDR3 length: 15 amino acids. The CDR3 reads CASSMGLDLYQPQHF. CDR3 coding DNA: TGTGCCAGTAGTATGGGCCTCGACCTGTATCAGCCCCAGCATTTT.

The chain uses TRBV24-1 and TRBJ2-1, with TRBD1 identical over 11 bases. Germline assignment: CDR1 KGHDR and CDR2 SFDVKD. The CDR3 is 16 amino acids. With V trimmed by 3 bases and J by 1 base, 1 base remained unmatched. The CDR3 coding sequence is TGTGCCACCAGTGATGGGACAGGGGGTTCCTACAATGAGCAGTTCTTC. Its translation: CATSDGTGGSYNEQFF.

This chain uses TRBV5-6 with TRBJ2-2; 7 bases fit TRBD2. CDR1 is SGHDT, CDR2 YYEEEE, per germline. CDR3 length: 16 amino acids. Trimming took 1 base from V and 3 from J; bases not matched to a gene: 6. CDR3 sequence: CASSLYGGTDTGELFF. The CDR3 DNA sequence: TGTGCCAGCAGCTTGTACGGGGGGACGGACACCGGGGAGCTGTTTTTT.

This sequence joins TRBV19 and TRBJ1-2, with a possible D match to TRBD1 (6 bases). CDR3 length: 14 residues. Trimming pared 5 bases from V and 0 bases from J, leaving 10 bases between. Germline CDR1 and CDR2: LNHDA and SQIVND (reference sequence). CDR3 region: CASSPGTTNYGYTF. CDR3 coding DNA: TGTGCCAGTAGTCCAGGGACAACTAACTATGGCTACACCTTC.

V is TRBV4-1 and J is TRBJ2-1; possible D gene TRBD2, 5 bases. The CDR3 has 13 residues. V was shortened by 4 bases and J by 6 bases, with 10 bases between the two germline ends. CDR1 is MGHRA and CDR2 is YSYEKL in the germline V gene. Here the CDR3 reads CASSPSPFNEQFF. The CDR3 bases are TGCGCCAGCAGCCCTAGCCCCTTCAATGAGCAGTTCTTC.

The chain is built from TRBV27 and TRBJ2-6, with 12 bases aligning to TRBD1. CDR3 length equals 18 residues. The V gene end was trimmed by 4 bases and the J gene end by 4 bases; junction bases not matched to a gene: 8. CDR1 and CDR2 (germline): MNHEY, SMNVEV (reference sequence). The CDR3 loop reads CASSSDRDRGRGANVLTF. In DNA form, the CDR3 reads TGTGCCAGCAGTTCAGACCGGGACAGGGGGCGGGGGGCCAACGTCCTGACTTTC.

In this sample, this clone turned up a few times. This rearrangement joins TRBV19 to TRBJ1-2, with TRBD1 matching 7 bases. Germline assignment: CDR1 LNHDA and CDR2 SQIVND (reference sequence). V lost 5 bases and J lost 6; bases outside the gene matches: 9. The CDR3 is made up of 14 amino acids. CDR3 nucleotide sequence: TGTGCCAGTAGTCTGAAGGGACAGAGTGATGGCTACACCTTC. Protein sequence: CASSLKGQSDGYTF.

The V gene is TRBV29-1, the J gene TRBJ2-3; a weak D match, TRBD2 (6 bases). Looked up from germline, CDR1 is SQVTM and CDR2 is ANQGSEA. V shed 7 bases and J shed 4 bases, with 6 bases lying between them. The CDR3 has 10 amino acids. CDR3 sequence (DNA): TGCAGCGGGGAGGCAGATACGCAGTATTTT. Translated, it gives CSGEADTQYF.

The rearrangement joins TRBV5-1 to TRBJ1-3; 7 nucleotides match TRBD1. This CDR3 contains 16 residues. Germline V gene lookup returns CDR1 SGHRS and CDR2 YFSETQ. J gave up 7 bases and V 4 bases, and 14 bases lay outside the gene matches. The CDR3 nucleotides read TGCGCCAGCAGCCTCAAAGCGACTGGACAGGAGAACACCATATATTTT. Translating gives CASSLKATGQENTIYF.

V and J are TRBV5-4 and TRBJ2-1, with TRBD1 matching 11 bases. Germline CDR1 and CDR2: SGHNT and YYREEE (reference sequence). The CDR3 is made up of 16 amino acids. J gave up 7 bases and V 4 bases, and 10 bases lay outside the gene matches. CDR3 in DNA: TGTGCCAGCAGCCCGGTTGGGACAGGGGGAATTAATGAGCAGTTCTTC. Protein product: CASSPVGTGGINEQFF.

The rearrangement uses TRBV4-1 and TRBJ2-5; 10 nucleotides align to TRBD1. J lost 6 bases, V lost 1 base, and 11 bases had no gene match. Germline values: CDR1 MGHRA, CDR2 YSYEKL. This CDR3 region has 17 residues. Here the CDR3 DNA reads TGCGCCAGCAGCCAAGGACAGGGGGCTGGTGTGGGAAAGACCCAGTACTTC. Translated: CASSQGQGAGVGKTQYF.

DNA for the CDR3: TGCGCCAGCAGCCAAGGGGCAGTCACAGATACGCAGTATTTT. Amino acids: CASSQGAVTDTQYF. The chain employs TRBV4-1 and TRBJ2-3, with no clear D. The CDR3 consists of 14 residues. Germline V CDR1 and CDR2: MGHRA, YSYEKL. V lost 1 base to trimming and J lost 2 bases, with 7 bases between them.

The chain recombines TRBV6-1 with TRBJ1-4, with TRBD1 matching over 8 bases. Germline CDR1 MNHNS, CDR2 SASEGT. CDR3 length: 14 amino acids. The ends lost 2 bases at V and 8 bases at J; junction bases unmatched: 4. The CDR3 DNA reads TGTGCCAGCAGTGAACCAGGGGGCTCGGAAAAACTGTTTTTT. It specifies CASSEPGGSEKLFF.

The rearrangement uses TRBV29-1 and TRBJ2-7; a possible D gene is TRBD1 (6 bases). V lost 1 base and J lost 1, with 23 bases in between. Germline CDR1 SQVTM, CDR2 ANQGSEA. CDR3 length: 18 residues. CDR3 nucleotide sequence: TGCAGCGTTGAAGTGGTTAAAGGCCGGGACACGGTTTCCTACGAGCAGTACTTC. As protein: CSVEVVKGRDTVSYEQYF.

This chain joins TRBV5-1 and TRBJ1-2; TRBD1 aligns across 10 bases. CDR1 and CDR2 from the germline V gene are SGHRS and YFSETQ. J was trimmed by 8 bases and V by 0 bases; bases with no gene match: 7. This CDR3 spans 15 amino acids. The CDR3 sequence: CASSLAGTGEGGYTF. As DNA, the CDR3 is TGCGCCAGCAGCTTGGCCGGGACAGGGGAAGGAGGCTACACCTTC.

This sequence joins TRBV11-2 and TRBJ1-1; no definite D call. The V gene's germline CDR1 is SGHAT and CDR2 FQNNGV. This CDR3 has 15 residues. V lost 2 bases and J lost 3, with 13 bases in between. CDR3 residues: CASSLSGVGYTEAFF. The CDR3 DNA sequence: TGTGCCAGCAGCTTAAGCGGGGTCGGGTACACTGAAGCTTTCTTT.